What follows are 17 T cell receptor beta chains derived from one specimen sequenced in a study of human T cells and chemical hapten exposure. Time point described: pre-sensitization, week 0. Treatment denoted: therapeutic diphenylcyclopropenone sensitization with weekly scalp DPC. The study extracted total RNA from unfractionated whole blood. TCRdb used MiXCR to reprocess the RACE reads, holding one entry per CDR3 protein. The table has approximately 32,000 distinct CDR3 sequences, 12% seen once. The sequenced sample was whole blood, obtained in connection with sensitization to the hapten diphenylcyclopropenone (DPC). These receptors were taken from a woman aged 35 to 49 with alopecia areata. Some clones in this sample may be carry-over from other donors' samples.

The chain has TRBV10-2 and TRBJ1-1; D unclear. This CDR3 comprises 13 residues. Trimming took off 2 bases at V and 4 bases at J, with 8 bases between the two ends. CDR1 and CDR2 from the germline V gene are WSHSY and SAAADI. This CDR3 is CASSETEGTEAFF. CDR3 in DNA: TGCGCCAGCAGTGAGACCGAGGGCACTGAAGCTTTCTTT.

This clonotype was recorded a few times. CDR3 nucleotides: TGTGCCAGCAGCAATCGGCTAGCCCCAGATACGCAGTATTTT. Amino acids: CASSNRLAPDTQYF. The rearrangement joins TRBV21-1 to TRBJ2-3; TRBD2, as called in the table, went unchecked against the DNA. TRBV21-1 is designated a pseudogene. The CDR3 runs 14 residues.

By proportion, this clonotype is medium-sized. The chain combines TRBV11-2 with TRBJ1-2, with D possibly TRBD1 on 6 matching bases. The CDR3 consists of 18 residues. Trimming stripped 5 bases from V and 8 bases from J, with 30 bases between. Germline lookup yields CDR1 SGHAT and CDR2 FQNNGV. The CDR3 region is CASSPRAGAGFGFGGYTF. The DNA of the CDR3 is TGTGCCAGCAGCCCCCGGGCAGGGGCGGGCTTCGGTTTTGGCGGCTACACCTTC.

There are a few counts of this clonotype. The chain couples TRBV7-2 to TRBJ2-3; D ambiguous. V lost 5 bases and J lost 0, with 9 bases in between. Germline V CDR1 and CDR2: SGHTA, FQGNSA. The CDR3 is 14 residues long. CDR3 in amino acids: CASSPQPSTDTQYF. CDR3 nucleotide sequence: TGTGCCAGCAGCCCCCAGCCAAGCACAGATACGCAGTATTTT.

CDR3: CASSHRGSGIGREQFF. As DNA, the CDR3 is TGTGCCAGCAGCCACCGGGGTAGCGGGATTGGGCGCGAGCAGTTCTTC. The chain recombines TRBV13 with TRBJ2-1; TRBD2 aligns across 8 bases. Germline-derived CDR1 and CDR2 are PRHDT and FYEKMQ (reference sequence). J lost 10 bases, V lost 5 bases, and 16 bases had no gene match. The CDR3 is made up of 16 amino acids.

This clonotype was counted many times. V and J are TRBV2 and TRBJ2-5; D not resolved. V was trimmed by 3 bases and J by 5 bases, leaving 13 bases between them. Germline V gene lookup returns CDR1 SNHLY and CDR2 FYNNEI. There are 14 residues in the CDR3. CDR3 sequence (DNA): TGTGCCAGCAGTGATAGGAGCGTGGGCGAGACCCAGTACTTC. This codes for CASSDRSVGETQYF.

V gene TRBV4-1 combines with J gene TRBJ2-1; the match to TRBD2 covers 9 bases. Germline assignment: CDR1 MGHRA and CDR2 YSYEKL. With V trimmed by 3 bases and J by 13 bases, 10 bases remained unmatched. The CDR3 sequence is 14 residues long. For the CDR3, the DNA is TGCGCCAGCAGCCACACTGGCGGGAGGGGTCATCAGTTCTTC. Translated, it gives CASSHTGGRGHQFF.

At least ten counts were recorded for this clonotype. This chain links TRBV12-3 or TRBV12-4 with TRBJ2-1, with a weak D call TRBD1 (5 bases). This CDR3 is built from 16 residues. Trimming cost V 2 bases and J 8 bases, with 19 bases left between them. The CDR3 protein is CASSLLNRTLGYEQFF. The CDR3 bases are TGTGCCAGCAGTTTACTAAACAGGACCCTGGGCTATGAGCAGTTCTTC.

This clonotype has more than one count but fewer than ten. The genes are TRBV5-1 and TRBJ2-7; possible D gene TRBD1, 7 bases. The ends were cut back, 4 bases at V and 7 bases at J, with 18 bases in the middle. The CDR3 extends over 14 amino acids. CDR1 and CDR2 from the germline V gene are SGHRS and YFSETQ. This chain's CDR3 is CASSQGGQAEEQYF. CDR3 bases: TGCGCCAGCAGCCAGGGGGGCCAAGCTGAAGAGCAGTACTTC.

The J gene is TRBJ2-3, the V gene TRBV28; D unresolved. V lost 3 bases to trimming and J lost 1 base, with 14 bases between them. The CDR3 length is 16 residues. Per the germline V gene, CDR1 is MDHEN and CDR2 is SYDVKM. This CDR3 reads CASSFVHLDRTDTQYF. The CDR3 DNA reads TGTGCCAGCAGTTTTGTCCACCTGGACCGCACAGATACGCAGTATTTT.

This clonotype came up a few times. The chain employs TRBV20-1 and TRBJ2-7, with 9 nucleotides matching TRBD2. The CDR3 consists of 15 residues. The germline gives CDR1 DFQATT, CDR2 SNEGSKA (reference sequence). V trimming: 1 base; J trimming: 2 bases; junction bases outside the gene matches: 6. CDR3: CSARAGREGPYEQYF. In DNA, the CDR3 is TGCAGTGCTAGAGCCGGGCGGGAGGGCCCCTACGAGCAGTACTTC.

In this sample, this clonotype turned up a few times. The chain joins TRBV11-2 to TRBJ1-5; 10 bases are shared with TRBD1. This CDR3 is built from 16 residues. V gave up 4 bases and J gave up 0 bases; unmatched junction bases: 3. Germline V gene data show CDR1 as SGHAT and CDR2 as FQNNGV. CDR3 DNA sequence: TGTGCCAGCAGCTGGGGGACAGGGGATAGCAATCAGCCCCAGCATTTT. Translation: CASSWGTGDSNQPQHF.

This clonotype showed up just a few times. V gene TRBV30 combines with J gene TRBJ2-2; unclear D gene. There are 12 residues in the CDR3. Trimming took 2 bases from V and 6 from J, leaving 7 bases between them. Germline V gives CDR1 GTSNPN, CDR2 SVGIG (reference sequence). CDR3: CAWSTLPGELFF. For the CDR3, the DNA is TGTGCCTGGAGTACTTTGCCCGGGGAGCTGTTTTTT.

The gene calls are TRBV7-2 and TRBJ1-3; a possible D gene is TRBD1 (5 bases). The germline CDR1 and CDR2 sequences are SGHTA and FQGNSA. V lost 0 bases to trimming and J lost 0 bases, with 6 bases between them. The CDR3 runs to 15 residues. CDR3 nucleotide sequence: TGTGCCAGCAGCTTAGCGGACACCTCTGGAAACACCATATATTTT. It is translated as CASSLADTSGNTIYF.

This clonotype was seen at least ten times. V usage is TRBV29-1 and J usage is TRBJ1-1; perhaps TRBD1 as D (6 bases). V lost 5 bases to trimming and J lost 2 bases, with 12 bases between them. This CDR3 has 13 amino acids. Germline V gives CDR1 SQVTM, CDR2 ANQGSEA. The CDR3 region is CSVLTGLNTEAFF. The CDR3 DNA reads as TGCAGCGTTTTGACAGGCCTAAACACTGAAGCTTTCTTT. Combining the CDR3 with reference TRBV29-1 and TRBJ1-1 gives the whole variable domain SAVISQKPSRDICQRGTSLTIQCQVDSQVTMMFWYRQQPGQSLTLIATANQGSEATYESGFVIDKFPISRPNLTFSTLTVSNMSPEDSSIYLCSVLTGLNTEAFFGQGTRLTVV.

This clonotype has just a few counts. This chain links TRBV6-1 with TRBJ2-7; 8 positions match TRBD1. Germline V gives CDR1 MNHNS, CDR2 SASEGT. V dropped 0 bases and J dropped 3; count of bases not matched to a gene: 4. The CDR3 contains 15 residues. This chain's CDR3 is CASSEAAGQDYEQYF. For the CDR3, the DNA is TGTGCCAGCAGTGAAGCGGCGGGACAGGACTACGAGCAGTACTTC.

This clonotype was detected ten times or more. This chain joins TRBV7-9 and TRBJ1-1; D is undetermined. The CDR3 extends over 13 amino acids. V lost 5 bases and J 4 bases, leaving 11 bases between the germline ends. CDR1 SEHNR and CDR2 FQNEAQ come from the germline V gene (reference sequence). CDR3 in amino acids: CASSVPLGTEAFF. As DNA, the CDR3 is TGTGCCAGCAGCGTCCCGCTGGGCACTGAAGCTTTCTTT.